The source of this T cell receptor beta chain is a study of blood T cell repertoires in COVID-19. Original processing methods: Amplification with reference gene primers provided the estimates of nucleated cell counts. The assay was immunoSEQ multiplex PCR, and TCRdb's table has in-frame clones only and misses some. V, J and clone size are those of that table, while D and trimming were read from the DNA. Here the sample spans 200,000 to 250,000 clones, over 75% being singletons. V was pared by 0 bases and J by 1 base, with 8 bases between. Germline V gives CDR1 WNHNN, CDR2 SYGVQD (reference sequence). The CDR3 is 15 residues long.

The sequence came from a middle-aged man with COVID-19, enrolled during active disease. J is TRBJ2-3 and V is TRBV10-1; the D gene is possibly TRBD1 (5 bases). Sequenced input: peripheral blood. CDR3 DNA sequence: TGCGCCAGCAGTGAGTCGGGCAGGGGCACAGATACGCAGTATTTT. This gives the protein CASSESGRGTDTQYF.